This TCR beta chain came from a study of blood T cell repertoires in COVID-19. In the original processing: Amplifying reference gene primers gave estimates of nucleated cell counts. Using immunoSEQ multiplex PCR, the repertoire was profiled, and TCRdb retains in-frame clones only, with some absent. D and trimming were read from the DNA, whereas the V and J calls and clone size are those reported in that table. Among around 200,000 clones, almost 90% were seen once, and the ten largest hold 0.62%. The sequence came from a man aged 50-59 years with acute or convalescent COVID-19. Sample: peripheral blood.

The CDR3 region has the DNA TGTGCCAGCAGCCAAAAAGGAGGGGGCAGGGTTCAGCCCCAGCATTTT. Translated: CASSQKGGGRVQPQHF. The V gene is TRBV3-1 (or the pseudogene TRBV3-2), the J gene TRBJ1-5; 7 bases line up with TRBD1. The CDR3 extends over 16 amino acids. The V gene's germline CDR1 is LGHDT and CDR2 YNNKEL (reference sequence). Losses at the gene ends were 2 bases for V and 6 bases for J; bases not matched to a gene: 10.